These T cell receptor beta chains were read from a single sample in a study of CD8 T cells in Susac syndrome. TCRdb reanalysed the immunoSEQ multiplex PCR reads using MiXCR and keeps one entry per CDR3 protein. The profile shows a few hundred thousand distinct CDR3 sequences, nearly 97% of them singletons. Sequenced material: CD4+ T cells from PBMCs. The receptors were gathered from a human donor with multiple sclerosis. Both conserved end residues are part of each CDR3. A D gene is named only where the DNA matches it firmly. Size tells how often a clone was seen (once, few, many) or the class of an expanded clone, and some rows leave it out.

d_gene,v_gene,j_gene,abundance,CDR3nt,CDR3aa
NA,TRBV5-6,TRBJ1-2,NA,TGTGCCAGCAGCTTGTATCGGATGAAGTATGGCTACACCTTC,CASSLYRMKYGYTF
TRBD1,TRBV5-1,TRBJ2-3,NA,TGCGCCAGCAGCCTGGACAGGGTAGTTGGAGATACGCAGTATTTT,CASSLDRVVGDTQYF
NA,TRBV7-9,TRBJ2-1,NA,TGTGCCAGCAGCCACAGGTCCGTCAGGAGTCTCTACAATGAGCAGTTCTTC,CASSHRSVRSLYNEQFF
NA,TRBV29-1,TRBJ2-3,NA,TGCAGCGTTGTTGGTCTCGTGGGATTTTCTAGCACAGATACGCAGTATTTT,CSVVGLVGFSSTDTQYF
NA,TRBV3-1,TRBJ2-5,NA,TGTGCCAGCAGCCAAAGCGGAGTTCCCGAGACCCAGTACTTC,CASSQSGVPETQYF
NA,TRBV12-3/TRBV12-4,TRBJ1-2,NA,TGTGCCAGCACCCAGCAAGCCCCTAGGGGCTACACCTTC,CASTQQAPRGYTF
NA,TRBV20-1,TRBJ1-3,NA,TGCAGTGCTAGAGATTTAGCCCGCTCTGGAAACACCATATATTTT,CSARDLARSGNTIYF
NA,TRBV4-2,TRBJ1-2,NA,TGTGCCAGCAGCCAAGGGAACGAGCCGCTCAATGGCTACACCTTC,CASSQGNEPLNGYTF
NA,TRBV12-3/TRBV12-4,TRBJ1-3,NA,TGTGCCGTAGGGGGAAACACCATATATTTT,CAVGGNTIYF
NA,TRBV3-1,TRBJ2-5,NA,TGTGCCAGCAGCCAAGAAGTGGAGACCCAGTACTTC,CASSQEVETQYF
TRBD2,TRBV7-9,TRBJ2-3,NA,TGTGCCAGCAGCCGTTCAGCGGGGGGTCCTTCGGGCACAGATACGCAGTATTTT,CASSRSAGGPSGTDTQYF
TRBD1,TRBV15,TRBJ1-1,NA,TGTGCCACCAGCAGAGAAGGGAGGGCAGGGGGGACTGAAGCTTTCTTT,CATSREGRAGGTEAFF
NA,TRBV9,TRBJ2-7,NA,TGTGCCAGCAGCGTAGTCGTAAGCTCCTACGAGCAGTACTTC,CASSVVVSSYEQYF
TRBD1,TRBV12-3/TRBV12-4,TRBJ1-2,NA,TGTGCCAGCAGTTATCCAGGACAGGGGGAATATGGCTACACCTTC,CASSYPGQGEYGYTF
TRBD1,TRBV30,TRBJ2-3,NA,TGTGCCTGGAGTGTAGGAAGGACAGGGAACACAGATACGCAGTATTTT,CAWSVGRTGNTDTQYF
NA,TRBV25-1,TRBJ2-3,NA,TGTGCCAGCAGTGGATCAAAGGGGGGGGTCACAGATACGCAGTATTTT,CASSGSKGGVTDTQYF
NA,TRBV30,TRBJ2-2,NA,TGTGCCTGGAGTAGAGATACCGGGGAGCTGTTTTTT,CAWSRDTGELFF
NA,TRBV28,TRBJ1-1,once,TGTGCCAGTCGACAGCAAATGAACACTGAAGCTTTCTTT,CASRQQMNTEAFF
NA,TRBV11-2,TRBJ2-3,few,TGTGCCAGCAGCCGCGGGGATACGCAGTATTTT,CASSRGDTQYF
TRBD2,TRBV20-1,TRBJ2-7,NA,TGCAGTGTGGGCACTAGCGGGAGCCCCCCCTACGAGCAGTACTTC,CSVGTSGSPPYEQYF
NA,TRBV18,TRBJ2-5,NA,TGTGCCAGCTCACCATTGCACAGCGGCGAGACCCAGTACTTC,CASSPLHSGETQYF
TRBD2,TRBV7-2,TRBJ2-5,NA,TGTGCCAGCCGGGGACCTAGCGGGAGTAAGGAGACCCAGTACTTC,CASRGPSGSKETQYF
NA,TRBV20-1,TRBJ2-3,NA,TGCAGTGCTAGAGATTTTGGACTGGCCCTTAATACGCAGTATTTT,CSARDFGLALNTQYF
NA,TRBV30,TRBJ1-1,NA,TGTGCCTGGAGTGCTACAAGAGGCACCACTGAAGCTTTCTTT,CAWSATRGTTEAFF